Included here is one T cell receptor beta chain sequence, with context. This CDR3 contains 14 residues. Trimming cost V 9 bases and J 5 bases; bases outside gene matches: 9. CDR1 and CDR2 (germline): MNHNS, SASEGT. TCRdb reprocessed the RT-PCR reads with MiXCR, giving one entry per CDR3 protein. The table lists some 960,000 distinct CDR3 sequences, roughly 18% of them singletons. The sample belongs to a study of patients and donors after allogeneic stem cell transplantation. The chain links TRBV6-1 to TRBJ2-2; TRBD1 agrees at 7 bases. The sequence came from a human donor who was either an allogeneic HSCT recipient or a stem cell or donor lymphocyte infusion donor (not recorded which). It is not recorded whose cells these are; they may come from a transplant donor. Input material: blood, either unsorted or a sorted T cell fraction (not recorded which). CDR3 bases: TGTGCCAGTCTTCGACAGGGTGGGACCGGGGAGCTGTTTTTT. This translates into CASLRQGGTGELFF.